This T cell receptor (beta chain) is from a study of blood T cell repertoires in COVID-19. Study overall: COVID-19 samples, acute and convalescent, were from the United States, Italy and Spain.

Measured with immunoSEQ multiplex PCR; TCRdb has only the in-frame clones, and not every one. The data show 100,000 or so clones, around 87% seen once. The origin of this receptor is a man aged 50-59 years with active or convalescent COVID-19. Sequencing used peripheral blood.

The CDR3 coding sequence is TGTGCCAGCCGGTCCCGGGGGGGAACCTACGAGCAGTACTTC. It is translated as CASRSRGGTYEQYF. This chain uses TRBV27 with TRBJ2-7; 8 bases match TRBD2. Trimming took 8 bases from V and 2 from J; bases not matched to a gene: 8. The CDR3 runs to 14 residues. From germline, CDR1 is MNHEY and CDR2 SMNVEV (reference sequence).